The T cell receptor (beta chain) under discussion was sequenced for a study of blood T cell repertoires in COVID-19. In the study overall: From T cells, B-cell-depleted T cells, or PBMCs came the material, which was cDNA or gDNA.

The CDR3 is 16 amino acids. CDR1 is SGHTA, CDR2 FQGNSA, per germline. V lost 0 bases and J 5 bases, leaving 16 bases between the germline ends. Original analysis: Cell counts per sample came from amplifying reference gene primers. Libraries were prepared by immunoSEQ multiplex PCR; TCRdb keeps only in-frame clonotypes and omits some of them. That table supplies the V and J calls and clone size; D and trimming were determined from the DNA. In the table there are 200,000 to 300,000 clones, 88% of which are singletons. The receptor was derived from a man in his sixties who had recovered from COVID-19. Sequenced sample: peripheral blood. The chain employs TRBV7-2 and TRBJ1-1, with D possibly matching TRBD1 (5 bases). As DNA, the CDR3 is TGTGCCAGCAGCTTAGCGGCAGGCCGCTCAGGGACTGAAGCTTTCTTT. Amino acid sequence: CASSLAAGRSGTEAFF.